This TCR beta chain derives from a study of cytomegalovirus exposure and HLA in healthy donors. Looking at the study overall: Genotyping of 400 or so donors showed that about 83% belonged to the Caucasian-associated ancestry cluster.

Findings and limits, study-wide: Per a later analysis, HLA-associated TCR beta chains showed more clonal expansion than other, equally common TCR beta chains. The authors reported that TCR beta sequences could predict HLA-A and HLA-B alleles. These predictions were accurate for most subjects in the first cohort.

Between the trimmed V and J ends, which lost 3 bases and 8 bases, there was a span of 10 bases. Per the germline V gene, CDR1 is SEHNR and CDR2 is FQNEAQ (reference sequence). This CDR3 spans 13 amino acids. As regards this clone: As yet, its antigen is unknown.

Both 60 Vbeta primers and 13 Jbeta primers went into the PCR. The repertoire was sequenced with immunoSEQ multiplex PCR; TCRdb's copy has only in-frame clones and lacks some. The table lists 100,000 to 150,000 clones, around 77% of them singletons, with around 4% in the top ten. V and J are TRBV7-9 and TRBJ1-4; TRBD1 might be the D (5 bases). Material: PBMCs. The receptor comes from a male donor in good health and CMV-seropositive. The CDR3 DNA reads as TGTGCCAGCAGCTTGGCAGGGAACGAAAAACTGTTTTTT. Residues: CASSLAGNEKLFF.